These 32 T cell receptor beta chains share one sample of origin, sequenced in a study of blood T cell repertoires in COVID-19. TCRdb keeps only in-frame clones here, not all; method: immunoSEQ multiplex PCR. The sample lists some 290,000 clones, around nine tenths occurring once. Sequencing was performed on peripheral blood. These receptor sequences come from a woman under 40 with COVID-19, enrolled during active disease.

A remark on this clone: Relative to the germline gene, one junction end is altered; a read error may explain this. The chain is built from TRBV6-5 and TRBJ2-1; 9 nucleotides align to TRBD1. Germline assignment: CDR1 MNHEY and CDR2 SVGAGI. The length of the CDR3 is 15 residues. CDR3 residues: CASSNSGTGMPQQFF. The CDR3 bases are TGTGCCAGCAGTAACTCCGGGACAGGGATGCCTCAGCAGTTCTTC.

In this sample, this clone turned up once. CDR3 DNA sequence: TGTGCCAGCAGCCGAACGGGACTAGCAAGCACAGATACGCAGTATTTT. Protein: CASSRTGLASTDTQYF. The gene calls are TRBV3-1 (or the pseudogene TRBV3-2) and TRBJ2-3, with TRBD2 identical over 9 bases. V lost 4 bases, J lost 0 bases, and 5 bases stayed unmatched. The germline CDR1 and CDR2 sequences are LGHDT and YNNKEL (reference sequence). This CDR3 has 16 amino acids.

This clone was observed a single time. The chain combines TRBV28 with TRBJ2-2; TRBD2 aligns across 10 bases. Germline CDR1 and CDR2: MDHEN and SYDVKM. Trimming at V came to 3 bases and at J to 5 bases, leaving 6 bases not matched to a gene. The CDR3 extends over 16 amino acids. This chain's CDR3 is CASSLSSGSRTGELFF. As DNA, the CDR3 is TGTGCCAGCAGTTTGTCTAGCGGGAGTAGGACCGGGGAGCTGTTTTTT.

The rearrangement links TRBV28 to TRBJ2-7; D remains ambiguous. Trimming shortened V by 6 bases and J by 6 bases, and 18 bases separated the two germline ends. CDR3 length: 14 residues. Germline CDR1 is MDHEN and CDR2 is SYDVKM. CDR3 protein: CASSRMRAKVEQYF. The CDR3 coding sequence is TGTGCCAGCAGCCGAATGAGAGCCAAAGTCGAGCAGTACTTC.

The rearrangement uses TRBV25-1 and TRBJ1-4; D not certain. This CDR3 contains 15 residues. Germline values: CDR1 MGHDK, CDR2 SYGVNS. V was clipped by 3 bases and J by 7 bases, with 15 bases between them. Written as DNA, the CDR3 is TGTGCCAGCAGTGATGATAGGCCCCCGGGTGAAAAACTGTTTTTT. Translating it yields CASSDDRPPGEKLFF.

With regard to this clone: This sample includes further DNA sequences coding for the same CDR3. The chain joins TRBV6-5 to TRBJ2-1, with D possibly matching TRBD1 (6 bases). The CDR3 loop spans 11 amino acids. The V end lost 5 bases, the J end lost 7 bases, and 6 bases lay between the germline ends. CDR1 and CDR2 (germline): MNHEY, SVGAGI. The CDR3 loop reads CASSRGNEQFF. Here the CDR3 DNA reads TGTGCCAGCAGTAGGGGGAATGAGCAGTTCTTC.

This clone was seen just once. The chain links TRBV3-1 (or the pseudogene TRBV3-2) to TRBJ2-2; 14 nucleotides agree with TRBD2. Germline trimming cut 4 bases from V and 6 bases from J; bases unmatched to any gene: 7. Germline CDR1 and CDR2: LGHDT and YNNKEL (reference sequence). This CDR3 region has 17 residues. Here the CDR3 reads CASSLPMGLAGAGELFF. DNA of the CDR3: TGTGCCAGCAGCCTCCCCATGGGACTAGCGGGAGCCGGGGAGCTGTTTTTT.

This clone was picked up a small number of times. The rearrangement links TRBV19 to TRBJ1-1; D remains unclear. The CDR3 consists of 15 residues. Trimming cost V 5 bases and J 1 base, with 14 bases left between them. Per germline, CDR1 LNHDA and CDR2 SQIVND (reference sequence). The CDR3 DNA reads TGTGCCAGTAGTCCTCGTTGGAGGACGAACACTGAAGCTTTCTTT. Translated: CASSPRWRTNTEAFF.

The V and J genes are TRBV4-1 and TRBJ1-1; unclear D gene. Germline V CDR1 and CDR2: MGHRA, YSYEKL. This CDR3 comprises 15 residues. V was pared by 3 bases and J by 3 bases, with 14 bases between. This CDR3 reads CASSQLTGGHTEAFF. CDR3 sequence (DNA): TGCGCCAGCAGCCAGCTGACGGGAGGGCACACTGAAGCTTTCTTT.

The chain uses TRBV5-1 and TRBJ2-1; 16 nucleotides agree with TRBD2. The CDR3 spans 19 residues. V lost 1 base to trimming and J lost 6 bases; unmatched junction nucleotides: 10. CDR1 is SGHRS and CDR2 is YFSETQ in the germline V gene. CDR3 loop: CASSLLGLAGGTNPNEQFF. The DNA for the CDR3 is TGCGCCAGCAGCTTGTTGGGACTAGCGGGAGGGACCAATCCCAATGAGCAGTTCTTC.

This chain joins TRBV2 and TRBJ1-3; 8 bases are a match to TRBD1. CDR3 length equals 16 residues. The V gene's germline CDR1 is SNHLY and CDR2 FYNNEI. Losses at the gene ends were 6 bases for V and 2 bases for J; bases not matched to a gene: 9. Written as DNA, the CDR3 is TGTGCCAGCAGCCTAAGACGGACAGGGACTGGAAACACCATATATTTT. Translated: CASSLRRTGTGNTIYF.

CDR3 nucleotides: TGTGCCAGTAGCCTCGGACAGGGGGCCTACAATGAGCAGTTCTTC. Translated: CASSLGQGAYNEQFF. The V call is TRBV19, the J call TRBJ2-1; 10 bases are shared with TRBD1. CDR3 size: 15 residues. CDR1 is LNHDA, CDR2 SQIVND, per germline (reference sequence). With V trimmed by 6 bases and J by 2 bases, 4 bases remained unmatched.

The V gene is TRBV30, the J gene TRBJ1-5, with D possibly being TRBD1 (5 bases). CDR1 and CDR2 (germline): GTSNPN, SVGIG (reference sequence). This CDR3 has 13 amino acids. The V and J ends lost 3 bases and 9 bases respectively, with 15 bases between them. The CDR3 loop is CAWSQKGIRPQHF. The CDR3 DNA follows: TGTGCCTGGAGCCAGAAGGGGATTCGGCCCCAGCATTTT.

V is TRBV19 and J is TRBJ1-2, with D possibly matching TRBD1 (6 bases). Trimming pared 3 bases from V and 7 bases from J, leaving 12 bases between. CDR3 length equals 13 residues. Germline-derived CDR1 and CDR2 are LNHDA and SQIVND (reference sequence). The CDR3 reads CASSIRGASGYTF. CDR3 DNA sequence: TGTGCCAGTAGTATCCGGGGGGCAAGTGGCTACACCTTC.

The CDR3 sequence: CASSPGGGTNYGYTF. CDR3 DNA: TGCGCCAGCAGCCCCGGGGGGGGCACCAACTATGGCTACACCTTC. The genes are TRBV5-1 and TRBJ1-2; tentatively, D is TRBD1 (6 bases). The CDR3 sequence is 15 residues long. Germline CDR1 reads SGHRS; CDR2 reads YFSETQ. V was clipped by 4 bases and J by 2 bases, with 15 bases between them.

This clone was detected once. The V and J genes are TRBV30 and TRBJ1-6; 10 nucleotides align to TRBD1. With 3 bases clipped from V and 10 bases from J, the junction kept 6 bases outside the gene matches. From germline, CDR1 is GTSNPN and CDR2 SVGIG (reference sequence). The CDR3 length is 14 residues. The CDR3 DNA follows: TGTGCCTGGAGCCAGGACAGGGGGGAGTCACCCCTCCACTTT. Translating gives CAWSQDRGESPLHF.

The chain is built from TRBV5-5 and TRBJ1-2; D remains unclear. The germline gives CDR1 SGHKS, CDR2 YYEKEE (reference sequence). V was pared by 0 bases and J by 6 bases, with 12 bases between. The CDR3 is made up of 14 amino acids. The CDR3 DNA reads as TGTGCCAGCAGCTTGGAAGTAACAGCCAATGGCTACACCTTC. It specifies CASSLEVTANGYTF.

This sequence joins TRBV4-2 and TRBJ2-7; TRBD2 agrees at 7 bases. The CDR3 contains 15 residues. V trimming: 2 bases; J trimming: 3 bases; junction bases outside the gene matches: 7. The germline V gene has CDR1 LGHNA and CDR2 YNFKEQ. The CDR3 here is CASSQLAGRGYEQYF. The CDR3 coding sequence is TGTGCCAGCAGCCAACTCGCAGGGAGGGGCTACGAGCAGTACTTC.

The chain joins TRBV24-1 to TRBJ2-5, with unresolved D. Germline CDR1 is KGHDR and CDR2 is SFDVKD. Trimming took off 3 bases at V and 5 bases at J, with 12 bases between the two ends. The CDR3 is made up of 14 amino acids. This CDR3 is CATSDRGFRETQYF. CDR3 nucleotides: TGTGCCACCAGTGATCGAGGTTTCCGGGAGACCCAGTACTTC.

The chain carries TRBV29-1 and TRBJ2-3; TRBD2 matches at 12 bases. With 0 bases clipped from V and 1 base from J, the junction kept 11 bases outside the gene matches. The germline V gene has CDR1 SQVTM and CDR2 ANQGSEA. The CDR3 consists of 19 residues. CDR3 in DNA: TGCAGCGTTGAAGATCCGACTAGCGGGAGTCTCCGGGGCACAGATACGCAGTATTTT. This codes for CSVEDPTSGSLRGTDTQYF.

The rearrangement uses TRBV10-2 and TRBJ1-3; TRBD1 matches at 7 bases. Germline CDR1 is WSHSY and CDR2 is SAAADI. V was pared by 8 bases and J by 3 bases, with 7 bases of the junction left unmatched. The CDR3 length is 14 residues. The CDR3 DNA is TGCGCCAGCTCGACAGGGTCGCGTGGAAACACCATATATTTT. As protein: CASSTGSRGNTIYF.

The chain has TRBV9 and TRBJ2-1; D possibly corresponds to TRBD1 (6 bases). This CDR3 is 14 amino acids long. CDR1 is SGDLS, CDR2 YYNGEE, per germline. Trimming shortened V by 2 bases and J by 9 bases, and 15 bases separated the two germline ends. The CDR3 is CASSVTGLGPEQFF. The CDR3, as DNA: TGTGCCAGCAGCGTCACAGGGTTGGGTCCTGAGCAGTTCTTC.

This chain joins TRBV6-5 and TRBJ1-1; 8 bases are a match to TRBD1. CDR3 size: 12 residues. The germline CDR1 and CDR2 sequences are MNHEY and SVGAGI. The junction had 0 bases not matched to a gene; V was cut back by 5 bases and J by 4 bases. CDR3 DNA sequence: TGTGCCAGCAGTACAGGGGGCACTGAAGCTTTCTTT. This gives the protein CASSTGGTEAFF.

The CDR3 DNA reads TGCAGCGTTGGGGGGACAGGGGACTATGGCTACACCTTC. This gives the protein CSVGGTGDYGYTF. V gene TRBV29-1 combines with J gene TRBJ1-2; 10 bases map to TRBD1. J was trimmed by 3 bases and V by 4 bases; bases with no gene match: 2. CDR1 is SQVTM, CDR2 ANQGSEA, per germline. The CDR3 is made up of 13 amino acids. Variable domain in full (rest from reference TRBV29-1 and TRBJ1-2): SAVISQKPSRDICQRGTSLTIQCQVDSQVTMMFWYRQQPGQSLTLIATANQGSEATYESGFVIDKFPISRPNLTFSTLTVSNMSPEDSSIYLCSVGGTGDYGYTFGSGTRLTVV.

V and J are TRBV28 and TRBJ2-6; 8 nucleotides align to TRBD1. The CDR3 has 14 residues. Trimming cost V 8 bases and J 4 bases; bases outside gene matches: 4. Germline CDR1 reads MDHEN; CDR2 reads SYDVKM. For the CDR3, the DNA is TGTGCCAGCGACAGGGGTGGAGGGGCCAACGTCCTGACTTTC. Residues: CASDRGGGANVLTF.

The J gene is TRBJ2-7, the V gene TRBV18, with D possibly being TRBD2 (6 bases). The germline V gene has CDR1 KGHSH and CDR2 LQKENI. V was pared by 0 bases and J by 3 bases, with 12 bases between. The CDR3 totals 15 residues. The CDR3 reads CASSPPTGTFYEQYF. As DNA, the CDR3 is TGTGCCAGCTCACCACCCACGGGGACTTTCTACGAGCAGTACTTC. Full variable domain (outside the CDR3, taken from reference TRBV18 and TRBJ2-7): NAGVMQNPRHLVRRRGQEARLRCSPMKGHSHVYWYRQLPEEGLKFMVYLQKENIIDESGMPKERFSAEFPKEGPSILRIQQVVRGDSAAYFCASSPPTGTFYEQYFGPGTRLTVT.

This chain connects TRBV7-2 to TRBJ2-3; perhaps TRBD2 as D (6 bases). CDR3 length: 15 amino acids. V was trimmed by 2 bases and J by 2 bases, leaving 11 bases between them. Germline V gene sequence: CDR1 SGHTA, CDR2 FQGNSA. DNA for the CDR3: TGTGCCAGCAGCTTAAGTAGCGGCCCCACAGATACGCAGTATTTT. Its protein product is CASSLSSGPTDTQYF.

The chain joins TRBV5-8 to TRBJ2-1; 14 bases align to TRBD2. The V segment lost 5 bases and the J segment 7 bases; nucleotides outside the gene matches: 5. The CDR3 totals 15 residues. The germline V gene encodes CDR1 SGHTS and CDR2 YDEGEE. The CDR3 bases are TGTGCCAGCAGAAGGACTAGCGGGAGGTGGAATGAGCAGTTCTTC. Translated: CASRRTSGRWNEQFF.

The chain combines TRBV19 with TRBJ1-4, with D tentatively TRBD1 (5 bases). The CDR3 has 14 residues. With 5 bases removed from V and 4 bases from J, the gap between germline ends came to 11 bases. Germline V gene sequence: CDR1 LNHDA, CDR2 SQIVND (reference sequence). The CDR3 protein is CASSPRQYNEKLFF. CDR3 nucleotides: TGTGCCAGTAGTCCAAGACAGTATAATGAAAAACTGTTTTTT. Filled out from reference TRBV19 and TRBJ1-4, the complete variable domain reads DGGITQSPKYLFRKEGQNVTLSCEQNLNHDAMYWYRQDPGQGLRLIYYSQIVNDFQKGDIAEGYSVSREKKESFPLTVTSAQKNPTAFYLCASSPRQYNEKLFFGSGTQLSVL.

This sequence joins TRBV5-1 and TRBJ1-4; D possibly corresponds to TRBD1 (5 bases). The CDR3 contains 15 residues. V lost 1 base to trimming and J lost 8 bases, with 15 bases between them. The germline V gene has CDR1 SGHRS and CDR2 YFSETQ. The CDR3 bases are TGCGCCAGCAGCTTGCAAGCCAGGGTGACCGAAAAACTGTTTTTT. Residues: CASSLQARVTEKLFF.

CDR3 nucleotides: TGTGCCAGCAGTTCAGGACAGAGCTCTGGAAACACCATATATTTT. Its protein product is CASSSGQSSGNTIYF. The rearrangement links TRBV28 to TRBJ1-3; TRBD1 is a possible D gene (6 bases). The CDR3 totals 15 residues. V lost 4 bases and J lost 0, with 10 bases in between. Looked up from germline, CDR1 is MDHEN and CDR2 is SYDVKM.

In DNA form, the CDR3 reads TGTGCCAGCCGACAAAATTCCTATGGCTACACCTTC. This codes for CASRQNSYGYTF. V is TRBV12-3 or TRBV12-4 and J is TRBJ1-2; D remains ambiguous. With 8 bases removed from V and 4 bases from J, the gap between germline ends came to 11 bases. This CDR3 region has 12 residues.